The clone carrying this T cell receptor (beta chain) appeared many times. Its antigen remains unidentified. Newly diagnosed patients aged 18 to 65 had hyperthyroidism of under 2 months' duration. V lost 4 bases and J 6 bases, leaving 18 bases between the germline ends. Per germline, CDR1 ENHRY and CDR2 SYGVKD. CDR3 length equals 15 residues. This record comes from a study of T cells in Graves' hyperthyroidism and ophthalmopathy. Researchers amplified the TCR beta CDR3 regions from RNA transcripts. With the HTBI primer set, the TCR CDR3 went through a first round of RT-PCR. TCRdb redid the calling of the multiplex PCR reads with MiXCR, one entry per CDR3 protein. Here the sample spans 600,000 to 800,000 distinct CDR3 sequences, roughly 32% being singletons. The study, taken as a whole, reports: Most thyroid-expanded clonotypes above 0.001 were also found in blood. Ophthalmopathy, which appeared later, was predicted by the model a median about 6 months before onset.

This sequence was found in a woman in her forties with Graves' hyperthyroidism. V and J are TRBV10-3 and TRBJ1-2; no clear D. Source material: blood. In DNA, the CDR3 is TGTGCCATCAGTGGCTTCGGACGGACCTCTAATGGCTACACCTTC. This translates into CAISGFGRTSNGYTF.